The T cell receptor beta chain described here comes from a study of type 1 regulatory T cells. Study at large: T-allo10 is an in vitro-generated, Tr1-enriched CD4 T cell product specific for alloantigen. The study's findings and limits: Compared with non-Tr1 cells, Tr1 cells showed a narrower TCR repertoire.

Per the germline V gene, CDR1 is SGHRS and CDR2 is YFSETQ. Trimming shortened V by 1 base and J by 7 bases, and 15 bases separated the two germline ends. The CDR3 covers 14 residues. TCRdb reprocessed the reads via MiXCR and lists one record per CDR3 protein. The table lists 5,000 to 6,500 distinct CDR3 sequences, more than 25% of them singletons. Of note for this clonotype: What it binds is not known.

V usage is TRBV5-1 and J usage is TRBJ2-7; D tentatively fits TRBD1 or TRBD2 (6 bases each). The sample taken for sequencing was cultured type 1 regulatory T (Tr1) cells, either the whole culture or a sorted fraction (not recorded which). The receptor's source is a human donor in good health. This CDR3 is CASSLRGAVGEQYF. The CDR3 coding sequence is TGCGCCAGCAGCTTGAGGGGGGCCGTGGGAGAGCAGTACTTC.